What follows are 20 T cell receptor beta chains derived from one specimen sequenced in a study of blood T cell repertoires in COVID-19. Assay: immunoSEQ multiplex PCR; the TCRdb copy retains only in-frame clones and omits some. The sample gives approximately 230,000 clones, 83% of which show up once; 4.5% to 6.5% is in the top ten. Material for sequencing was peripheral blood. The receptor source for this set is a man at least 80 years old with acute or convalescent COVID-19.

Here the CDR3 reads CAISAGVNSYNEQFF. The CDR3 DNA reads as TGTGCCATCAGTGCCGGGGTCAACTCCTACAATGAGCAGTTCTTC. The chain employs TRBV10-3 and TRBJ2-1, with D possibly being TRBD2 (5 bases). Per the germline V gene, CDR1 is ENHRY and CDR2 is SYGVKD. The CDR3 totals 15 residues. The germline V and J ends were trimmed by 4 bases and 0 bases, with 10 bases remaining between them.

The chain links TRBV11-2 to TRBJ1-1; no firm D call. Trimming removed 0 bases at V and 11 bases at J, with 10 bases between. The V gene's germline CDR1 is SGHAT and CDR2 FQNNGV. The CDR3 is 12 residues long. The CDR3 DNA follows: TGTGCCAGCAGCTTAGATCGTCAGTCGGCTTTCTTT. Its protein is CASSLDRQSAFF.

The V and J genes are TRBV28 and TRBJ2-3; D is unclear. V was shortened by 4 bases and J by 5 bases, with 13 bases between the two germline ends. Germline V CDR1 and CDR2: MDHEN, SYDVKM. CDR3 length: 14 residues. CDR3 DNA sequence: TGTGCCAGCAGTTCCCGAATGATGAGAGATACGCAGTATTTT. Encoded protein: CASSSRMMRDTQYF.

V is TRBV2 and J is TRBJ1-5; the D is unclear. The V end lost 6 bases, the J end lost 6 bases, and 9 bases lay between the germline ends. The CDR3 extends over 12 amino acids. CDR1 is SNHLY and CDR2 is FYNNEI in the germline V gene. For the CDR3, the DNA is TGTGCCAGCAGGGGAGAAGGTCAGCCCCAGCATTTT. This codes for CASRGEGQPQHF.

The chain employs TRBV18 and TRBJ2-7; 9 nucleotides align to TRBD1. Germline-derived CDR1 and CDR2 are KGHSH and LQKENI. V shed 3 bases, J shed 1 base, and the junction held 1 base outside the gene matches. The CDR3 sequence is 14 residues long. The chain's CDR3 is CASSPDRGSYEQYF. Here the CDR3 DNA reads TGTGCCAGCTCACCGGACAGGGGTTCCTACGAGCAGTACTTC.

This chain connects TRBV29-1 to TRBJ2-1, with 11 bases matching TRBD1. Looked up from germline, CDR1 is SQVTM and CDR2 is ANQGSEA. CDR3 length equals 15 residues. V was clipped by 1 base and J by 5 bases; unmatched bases: 4. CDR3: CSVEGGQGGHNEQFF. The CDR3 DNA reads TGCAGCGTTGAAGGGGGACAGGGGGGACACAATGAGCAGTTCTTC.

The chain links TRBV20-1 to TRBJ2-1; D is unclear. The CDR3 length is 14 residues. Trimming left V 3 bases short and J 8 bases short, with 17 bases between. Germline values: CDR1 DFQATT, CDR2 SNEGSKA (reference sequence). The chain's CDR3 is CSASGLTQGYEQFF. The CDR3 coding sequence is TGCAGTGCTAGTGGGCTGACTCAAGGCTATGAGCAGTTCTTC.

V gene TRBV12-3 or TRBV12-4 combines with J gene TRBJ2-5; D call uncertain. The length of the CDR3 is 13 residues. V was trimmed by 3 bases and J by 2 bases, leaving 7 bases between them. This CDR3 reads CASSFIQQETQYF. Here the CDR3 DNA reads TGTGCCAGCAGTTTTATACAGCAAGAGACCCAGTACTTC.

V gene TRBV5-8 combines with J gene TRBJ2-7; possible D gene TRBD2, 6 bases. V shed 1 base and J shed 0 bases, with 14 bases lying between them. This CDR3 is built from 16 residues. Germline V CDR1 and CDR2: SGHTS, YDEGEE. In DNA, the CDR3 is TGTGCCAGCAGCTTGCCGGTAGCGGCTTCCTCCTACGAGCAGTACTTC. Protein: CASSLPVAASSYEQYF.

The V and J genes are TRBV9 and TRBJ1-3; no definite D call. CDR1 SGDLS and CDR2 YYNGEE come from the germline V gene. There are 15 residues in the CDR3. The ends were cut back, 3 bases at V and 0 bases at J, with 10 bases in the middle. The CDR3 nucleotides read TGTGCCAGCAGCGCTATAGAGAACTCTGGAAACACCATATATTTT. It yields the protein CASSAIENSGNTIYF.

Note on this clone: In the same sample, other DNA sequences code for this CDR3. The V gene is TRBV6-5, the J gene TRBJ2-7; 12 positions match TRBD2. The CDR3 totals 14 residues. The germline V gene has CDR1 MNHEY and CDR2 SVGAGI. V dropped 6 bases and J dropped 4; count of bases not matched to a gene: 4. The CDR3 nucleotides read TGTGCCAGCAGCTCCGGGACTAGCGGGTACGAGCAGTACTTC. It is translated as CASSSGTSGYEQYF.

CDR3 in amino acids: CASLQGYNEQFF. The CDR3 region has the DNA TGTGCCAGTTTGCAGGGTTACAATGAGCAGTTCTTC. V is TRBV6-5 and J is TRBJ2-1, with a possible D match to TRBD1 (5 bases). From germline, CDR1 is MNHEY and CDR2 SVGAGI. V shed 9 bases and J shed 4 bases, with 10 bases lying between them. The CDR3 has 12 residues.

The V gene is TRBV3-1 (or the pseudogene TRBV3-2), the J gene TRBJ2-3, with 9 positions matching TRBD2. Germline values: CDR1 LGHDT, CDR2 YNNKEL (reference sequence). After removal of 1 base from V and 4 bases from J, the junction contained 6 bases not matched to a gene. This CDR3 comprises 16 residues. CDR3 DNA sequence: TGTGCCAGCAGCCAAGCGGGAGCGGGGGGCCCAGATACGCAGTATTTT. Translated, it gives CASSQAGAGGPDTQYF.

The chain uses TRBV5-4 and TRBJ1-3; D ambiguous. The V and J ends lost 2 bases and 4 bases respectively, with 13 bases between them. Germline values: CDR1 SGHNT, CDR2 YYREEE (reference sequence). There are 15 residues in the CDR3. Here the CDR3 reads CASSLSQTKGNTIYF. The CDR3 coding sequence is TGTGCCAGCAGCTTATCACAGACGAAGGGAAACACCATATATTTT.

This chain uses TRBV4-1 with TRBJ1-1; TRBD1 aligns across 8 bases. V shed 1 base and J 6 bases; nucleotides not matched to a gene: 10. From germline, CDR1 is MGHRA and CDR2 YSYEKL. The CDR3 is 16 amino acids. CDR3 DNA: TGCGCCAGCAGCCAAGCGGTGCGCAGGGGGCGGGCTGAAGCTTTCTTT. Translation: CASSQAVRRGRAEAFF.

V usage is TRBV6-1 and J usage is TRBJ2-7; TRBD2 aligns across 10 bases. Trimming took 3 bases from V and 2 from J; bases not matched to a gene: 10. Germline CDR1 MNHNS, CDR2 SASEGT. The CDR3 consists of 17 residues. CDR3 sequence: CASSDAGRAGGTYEQYF. CDR3 bases: TGTGCCAGCAGTGACGCGGGCCGAGCGGGAGGGACCTACGAGCAGTACTTC.

This rearrangement joins TRBV27 to TRBJ2-1, with 9 bases fitting TRBD1. With V trimmed by 5 bases and J by 4 bases, 3 bases remained unmatched. This CDR3 has 14 amino acids. CDR1 and CDR2 (germline): MNHEY, SMNVEV (reference sequence). Written as DNA, the CDR3 is TGTGCCAGCAGTATACAGGGGGCTTACAATGAGCAGTTCTTC. Translating it yields CASSIQGAYNEQFF.

This rearrangement joins TRBV28 to TRBJ2-5, with TRBD2 identical over 10 bases. The CDR3 covers 16 residues. Germline trimming cut 6 bases from V and 4 bases from J; bases unmatched to any gene: 11. Germline CDR1 reads MDHEN; CDR2 reads SYDVKM. CDR3 in amino acids: CASRSLLAGNRETQYF. Here the CDR3 DNA reads TGTGCCAGCAGGTCCCTACTAGCGGGAAATAGAGAGACCCAGTACTTC.

The rearrangement uses TRBV7-3 and TRBJ2-3; D is unresolved. Trimming shortened V by 3 bases and J by 0 bases, and 10 bases separated the two germline ends. This CDR3 is built from 15 residues. CDR1 is SGHTA, CDR2 FQGTGA, per germline. CDR3 in DNA: TGTGCCAGCAGCTTCCCTCGAGGTAGCACAGATACGCAGTATTTT. Protein: CASSFPRGSTDTQYF.

The chain combines TRBV3-1 (or the pseudogene TRBV3-2) with TRBJ1-1, with no clear D. The CDR3 loop spans 14 amino acids. CDR1 is LGHDT, CDR2 YNNKEL, per germline (reference sequence). The germline V and J ends were trimmed by 7 bases and 8 bases, with 20 bases remaining between them. The CDR3 loop is CASNDPASSVEAFF. The CDR3 nucleotides are TGTGCCAGCAACGACCCAGCCAGCAGCGTGGAAGCTTTCTTT.